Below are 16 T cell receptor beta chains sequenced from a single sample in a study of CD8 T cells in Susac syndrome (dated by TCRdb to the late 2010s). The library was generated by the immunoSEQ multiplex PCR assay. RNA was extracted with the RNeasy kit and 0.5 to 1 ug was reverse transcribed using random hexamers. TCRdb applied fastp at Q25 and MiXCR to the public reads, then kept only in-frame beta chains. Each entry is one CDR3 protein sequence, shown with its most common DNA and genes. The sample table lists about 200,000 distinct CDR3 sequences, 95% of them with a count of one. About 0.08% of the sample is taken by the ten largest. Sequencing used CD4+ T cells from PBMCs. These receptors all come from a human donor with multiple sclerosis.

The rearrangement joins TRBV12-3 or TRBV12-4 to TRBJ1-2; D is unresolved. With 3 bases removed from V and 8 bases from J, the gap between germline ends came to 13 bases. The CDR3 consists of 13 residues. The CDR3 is CASSFVRVGGYTF. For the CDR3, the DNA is TGTGCCAGCAGTTTCGTCCGGGTCGGAGGCTACACCTTC.

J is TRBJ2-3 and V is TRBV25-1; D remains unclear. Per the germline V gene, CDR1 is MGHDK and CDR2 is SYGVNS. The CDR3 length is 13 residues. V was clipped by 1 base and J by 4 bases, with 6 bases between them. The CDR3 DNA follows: TGTGCCAGCAGTGAATCTCCCCCAGATACGCAGTATTTT. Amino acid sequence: CASSESPPDTQYF.

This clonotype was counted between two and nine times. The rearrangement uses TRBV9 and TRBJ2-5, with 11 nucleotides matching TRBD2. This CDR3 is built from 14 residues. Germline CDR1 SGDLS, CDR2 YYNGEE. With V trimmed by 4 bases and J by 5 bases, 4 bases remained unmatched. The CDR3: CASSTSGGRETQYF. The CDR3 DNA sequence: TGTGCCAGCAGCACTAGCGGGGGCCGGGAGACCCAGTACTTC.

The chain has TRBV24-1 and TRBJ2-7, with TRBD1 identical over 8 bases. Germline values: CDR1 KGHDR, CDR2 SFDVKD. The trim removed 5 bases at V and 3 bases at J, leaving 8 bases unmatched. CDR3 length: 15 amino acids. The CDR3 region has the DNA TGTGCCACCAGTGCTAGGCAGGGGGCTTACTACGAGCAGTACTTC. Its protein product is CATSARQGAYYEQYF.

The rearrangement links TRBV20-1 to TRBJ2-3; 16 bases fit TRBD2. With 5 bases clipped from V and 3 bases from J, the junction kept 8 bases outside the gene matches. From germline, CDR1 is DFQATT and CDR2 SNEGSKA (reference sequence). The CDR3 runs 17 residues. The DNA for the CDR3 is TGCAGTGCTGCCCCGGGACTAGCGGGGGGGCTGACAGATACGCAGTATTTT. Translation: CSAAPGLAGGLTDTQYF.

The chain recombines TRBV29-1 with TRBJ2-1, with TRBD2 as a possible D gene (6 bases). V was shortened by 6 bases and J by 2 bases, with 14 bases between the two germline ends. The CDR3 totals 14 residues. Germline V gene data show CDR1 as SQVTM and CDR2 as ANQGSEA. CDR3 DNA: TGCAGCGTCTGGGGGAGGAGAACCTACAATGAGCAGTTCTTC. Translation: CSVWGRRTYNEQFF.

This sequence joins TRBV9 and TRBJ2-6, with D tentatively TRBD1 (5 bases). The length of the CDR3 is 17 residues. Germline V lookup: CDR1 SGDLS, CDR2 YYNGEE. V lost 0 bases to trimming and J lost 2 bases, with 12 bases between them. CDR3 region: CASSVGSQGPGANVLTF. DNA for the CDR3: TGTGCCAGCAGCGTAGGTTCGCAGGGCCCTGGGGCCAACGTCCTGACTTTC.

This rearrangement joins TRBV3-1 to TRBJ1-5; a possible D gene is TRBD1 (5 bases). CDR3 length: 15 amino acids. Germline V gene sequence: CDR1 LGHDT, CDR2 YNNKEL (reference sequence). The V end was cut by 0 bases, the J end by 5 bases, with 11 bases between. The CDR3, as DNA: TGTGCCAGCAGCCAAGATCTGGGGGTGGATCAGCCCCAGCATTTT. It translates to CASSQDLGVDQPQHF.

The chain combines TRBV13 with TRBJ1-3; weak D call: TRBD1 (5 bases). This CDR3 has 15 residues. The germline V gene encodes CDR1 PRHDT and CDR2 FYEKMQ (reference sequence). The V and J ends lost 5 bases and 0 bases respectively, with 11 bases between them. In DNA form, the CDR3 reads TGTGCCAGCAGCCCGGGGCTTCGCTCTGGAAACACCATATATTTT. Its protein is CASSPGLRSGNTIYF.

CDR3 amino acids: CASLDRDAGYTF. The CDR3 bases are TGTGCCAGTTTAGACAGGGACGCCGGCTACACCTTC. The rearrangement uses TRBV19 and TRBJ1-2; 7 nucleotides match TRBD1. Germline-derived CDR1 and CDR2 are LNHDA and SQIVND (reference sequence). The CDR3 extends over 12 amino acids. V shed 8 bases, J shed 8 bases, and the junction held 8 bases outside the gene matches.

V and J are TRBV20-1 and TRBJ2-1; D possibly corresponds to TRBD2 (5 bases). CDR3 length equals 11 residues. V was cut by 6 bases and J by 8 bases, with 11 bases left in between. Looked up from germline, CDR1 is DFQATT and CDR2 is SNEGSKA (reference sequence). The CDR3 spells CSAAPADEQFF. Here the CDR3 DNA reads TGCAGTGCCGCTCCAGCGGATGAGCAGTTCTTC.

CDR3 coding DNA: TGTGCTAGTGGGCCGCGGGAGACCCAGTACTTC. It encodes CASGPRETQYF. This chain connects TRBV12-5 to TRBJ2-5; D gene ambiguous. Germline V gene data show CDR1 as LGHNT and CDR2 as FRNRAP. The V and J ends lost 6 bases and 5 bases respectively, with 7 bases between them. The CDR3 is 11 amino acids.

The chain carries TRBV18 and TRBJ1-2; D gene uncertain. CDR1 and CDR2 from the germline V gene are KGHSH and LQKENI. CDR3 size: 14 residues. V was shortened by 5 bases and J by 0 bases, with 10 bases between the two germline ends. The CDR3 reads CASSTVDTNYGYTF. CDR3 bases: TGTGCCAGCTCAACCGTGGATACTAACTATGGCTACACCTTC.

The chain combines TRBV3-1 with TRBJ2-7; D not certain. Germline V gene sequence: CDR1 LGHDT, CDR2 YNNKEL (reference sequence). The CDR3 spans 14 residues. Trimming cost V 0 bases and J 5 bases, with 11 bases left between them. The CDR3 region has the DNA TGTGCCAGCAGCCAAGAGATATTTGTTGACGAGCAGTACTTC. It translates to CASSQEIFVDEQYF.

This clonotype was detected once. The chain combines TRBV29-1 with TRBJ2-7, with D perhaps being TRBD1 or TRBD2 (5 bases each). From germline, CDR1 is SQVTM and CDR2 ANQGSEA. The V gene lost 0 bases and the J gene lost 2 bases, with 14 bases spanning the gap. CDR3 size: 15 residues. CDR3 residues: CSVEDRGDQAYEQYV. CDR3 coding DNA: TGCAGCGTTGAAGATCGAGGGGACCAAGCCTACGAGCAGTACGTC.

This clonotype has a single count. CDR3 DNA: TGTGCCAGCAGCTTGGCCGCAGATAGCTCCTATAATTCACCCCTCCACTTT. It specifies CASSLAADSSYNSPLHF. The chain employs TRBV5-6 and TRBJ1-6; D call uncertain. With 0 bases removed from V and 0 bases from J, the gap between germline ends came to 10 bases. Germline lookup yields CDR1 SGHDT and CDR2 YYEEEE. The CDR3 is 17 residues long.